The 15 T cell receptor beta chains below were found in one sample sequenced in a study of blood T cell repertoires in COVID-19. The method was immunoSEQ multiplex PCR; TCRdb's version includes in-frame clones alone and lacks a portion of them. This table holds under 350,000 clones, roughly 90% found once. Sequencing used PBMCs or T cells enriched from blood (not recorded which). Receptors were obtained from a woman between 40 and 50 years old who had recovered from COVID-19.

This clone was seen a few times. This chain joins TRBV9 and TRBJ1-2; 8 bases are shared with TRBD1. This CDR3 is built from 14 residues. CDR1 and CDR2 from the germline V gene are SGDLS and YYNGEE. Unmatched junction bases numbered 11, after V lost 5 bases and J lost 8 bases. The CDR3 region is CASRQDRGKGGYTF. CDR3 nucleotides: TGTGCCAGCAGGCAAGACAGGGGCAAGGGCGGCTACACCTTC.

This sequence joins TRBV6-5 and TRBJ1-2; tentative D call: TRBD1 (5 bases). The CDR3 has 11 amino acids. V gave up 11 bases and J gave up 8 bases, with 15 bases separating them. Looked up from germline, CDR1 is MNHEY and CDR2 is SVGAGI. The CDR3 DNA reads as TGTGCCGGGGCTTCGTCTATAGGCTACACCTTC. It specifies CAGASSIGYTF.

V gene TRBV2 combines with J gene TRBJ2-2; 10 positions match TRBD1. Trimming removed 5 bases from V and 5 bases from J; junction bases left unmatched: 8. The CDR3 loop spans 16 amino acids. Germline CDR1 SNHLY, CDR2 FYNNEI. The DNA for the CDR3 is TGTGCCAGCAGTTTCAGGGACAGGGGAGGAACCGGGGAGCTGTTTTTT. It translates to CASSFRDRGGTGELFF.

The chain couples TRBV11-3 to TRBJ2-2, with a weak D call TRBD2 (5 bases). Trimming took off 5 bases at V and 4 bases at J, with 14 bases between the two ends. The germline V gene encodes CDR1 SGHNT and CDR2 YENEEA. This CDR3 spans 15 amino acids. CDR3 in DNA: TGTGCCAGCAGCCTCGTGATGGGAGTCACCGGGGAGCTGTTTTTT. Translating it yields CASSLVMGVTGELFF.

The V call is TRBV4-1, the J call TRBJ1-4; D is perhaps TRBD1 (5 bases). CDR3 length equals 16 residues. Trimming took off 10 bases at V and 5 bases at J, with 23 bases between the two ends. Germline CDR1 MGHRA, CDR2 YSYEKL. The CDR3 DNA sequence: TGCGCCACAGTCCGGGTAGGGTTAGGGGAAAATGAAAAACTGTTTTTT. Translated, it gives CATVRVGLGENEKLFF.

This sequence joins TRBV2 and TRBJ2-7; 8 bases map to TRBD2. The germline V gene encodes CDR1 SNHLY and CDR2 FYNNEI. V was clipped by 5 bases and J by 3 bases; unmatched bases: 9. The CDR3 consists of 15 residues. In DNA, the CDR3 is TGTGCCAGCAGTTCACTAGCGGACCACTTCTACGAGCAGTACTTC. Protein: CASSSLADHFYEQYF.

The rearrangement uses TRBV11-2 and TRBJ2-7; a possible D gene is TRBD2 (6 bases). This CDR3 comprises 14 residues. Germline assignment: CDR1 SGHAT and CDR2 FQNNGV. Trimming took off 3 bases at V and 4 bases at J, with 13 bases between the two ends. CDR3 DNA: TGTGCCAGCAGCTTCGCGGCTGGGAGGTACGAGCAGTACTTC. It specifies CASSFAAGRYEQYF. Complete variable domain (other parts from reference TRBV11-2 and TRBJ2-7): EAGVAQSPRYKIIEKRQSVAFWCNPISGHATLYWYQQILGQGPKLLIQFQNNGVVDDSQLPKDRFSAERLKGVDSTLKIQPAKLEDSAVYLCASSFAAGRYEQYFGPGTRLTVT.

This chain uses TRBV18 with TRBJ2-5, with D possibly being TRBD1 (6 bases). V lost 6 bases and J lost 0, with 17 bases in between. The CDR3 has 16 amino acids. The germline V gene has CDR1 KGHSH and CDR2 LQKENI. DNA for the CDR3: TGTGCCAGCTCCCACGTGCGCGGACAGAACCAAGAGACCCAGTACTTC. Residues: CASSHVRGQNQETQYF.

The rearrangement links TRBV9 to TRBJ2-7; TRBD1 matches 7 bases. V lost 0 bases to trimming and J lost 1 base; unmatched junction nucleotides: 4. Germline V gene data show CDR1 as SGDLS and CDR2 as YYNGEE. CDR3 length: 15 amino acids. CDR3 sequence reads: CASSVEGASSYEQYF. As DNA, the CDR3 is TGTGCCAGCAGCGTAGAGGGGGCGTCATCCTACGAGCAGTACTTC.

The genes are TRBV7-8 and TRBJ2-1; D may be TRBD1 (7 bases). V lost 3 bases and J lost 4, with 13 bases in between. CDR1 is SGHVS and CDR2 is FQNEAQ in the germline V gene. The CDR3 is 15 residues long. CDR3 region: CASSFGGGPYNEQFF. The CDR3 region has the DNA TGTGCCAGCAGCTTTGGAGGGGGCCCATACAATGAGCAGTTCTTC.

The V and J genes are TRBV25-1 and TRBJ1-5, with 9 nucleotides matching TRBD1. Germline values: CDR1 MGHDK, CDR2 SYGVNS. J was trimmed by 7 bases and V by 4 bases; bases with no gene match: 8. The CDR3 sequence is 15 residues long. The CDR3 DNA follows: TGTGCCAGCAGTGGTCGACAGGGGGACTCCCAGCCCCAGCATTTT. Protein sequence: CASSGRQGDSQPQHF.

V usage is TRBV2 and J usage is TRBJ2-5; D gene ambiguous. Germline V CDR1 and CDR2: SNHLY, FYNNEI. V was shortened by 2 bases and J by 5 bases, with 6 bases between the two germline ends. The CDR3 is 12 amino acids. The CDR3: CASSEIEETQYF. DNA for the CDR3: TGTGCCAGCAGTGAAATTGAGGAGACCCAGTACTTC.

The V and J genes are TRBV2 and TRBJ1-6; no reliable D call. The V gene's germline CDR1 is SNHLY and CDR2 FYNNEI. Trimming pared 6 bases from V and 7 bases from J, leaving 7 bases between. This CDR3 comprises 12 residues. The CDR3 here is CASREQNSPLHF. In DNA, the CDR3 is TGTGCCAGCAGGGAGCAGAATTCACCCCTCCACTTT. The full variable domain, in which reference TRBV2 and TRBJ1-6 provide the parts outside the CDR3, is EPEVTQTPSHQVTQMGQEVILRCVPISNHLYFYWYRQILGQKVEFLVSFYNNEISEKSEIFDDQFSVERPDGSNFTLKIRSTKLEDSAMYFCASREQNSPLHFGNGTRLTVT.

The rearrangement joins TRBV5-4 to TRBJ2-3, with TRBD2 matching 7 bases. Looked up from germline, CDR1 is SGHNT and CDR2 is YYREEE (reference sequence). Germline trimming cut 2 bases from V and 4 bases from J; bases unmatched to any gene: 4. This CDR3 contains 14 residues. The CDR3 sequence: CASSLAGGSDTQYF. CDR3 coding DNA: TGTGCCAGCAGCTTAGCCGGGGGGTCAGATACGCAGTATTTT.

The chain joins TRBV4-1 to TRBJ2-2, with a tentative D call TRBD2 (5 bases). V was clipped by 0 bases and J by 2 bases, with 7 bases between them. CDR1 is MGHRA and CDR2 is YSYEKL in the germline V gene. The CDR3 has 15 amino acids. The CDR3 is CASSQDGRNTGELFF. For the CDR3, the DNA is TGCGCCAGCAGCCAAGATGGGAGAAACACCGGGGAGCTGTTTTTT.